The T cell receptor (beta chain) described here comes from a study of T and B cells in COVID-19 patients. Study as a whole: The recovered patients had mostly mild to moderate COVID-19 with outpatient management.

This CDR3 has 12 residues. Between the trimmed V and J ends, which lost 5 bases and 4 bases, there was a span of 8 bases. Germline V lookup: CDR1 MNHEY, CDR2 SVGAGI. Multiplex PCR with BIOMED2 TRB-A/B primer pools amplified TRB rearrangements. MiXCR, run by TCRdb on the multiplex PCR reads, gives a single entry per CDR3 protein. The sample includes under 15,000 distinct CDR3 sequences, about 30% seen only once; the top ten take 6% to 7.5%. TRB was amplified from approximately 250-500 ng of blood genomic DNA. The chain couples TRBV6-5 to TRBJ1-2; the D is unclear. Specimen: blood. The TCR sequence derives from a human donor who had recovered from COVID-19. CDR3 coding DNA: TGTGCCAGCAGTCCCAACACCTATGGCTACACCTTC. Residues: CASSPNTYGYTF.